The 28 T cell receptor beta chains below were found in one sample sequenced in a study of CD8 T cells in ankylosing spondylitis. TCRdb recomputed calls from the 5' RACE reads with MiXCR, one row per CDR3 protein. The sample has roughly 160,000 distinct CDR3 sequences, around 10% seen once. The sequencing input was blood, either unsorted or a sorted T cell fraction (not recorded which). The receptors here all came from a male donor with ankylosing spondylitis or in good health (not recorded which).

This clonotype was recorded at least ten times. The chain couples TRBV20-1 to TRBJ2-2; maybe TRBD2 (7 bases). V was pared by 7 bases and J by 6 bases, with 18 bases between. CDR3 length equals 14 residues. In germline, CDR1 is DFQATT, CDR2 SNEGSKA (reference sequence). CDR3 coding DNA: TGCAGTGGCTTCCGGGGGGCCGGTTCCGGGGAGCTGTTTTTT. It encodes CSGFRGAGSGELFF.

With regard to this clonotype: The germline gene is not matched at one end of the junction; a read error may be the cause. The CDR3 sequence is CASSSQTGGNKPQHF. DNA for the CDR3: TGTGCCAGCAGTTCCCAAACCGGGGGCAATAAGCCCCAGCATTTT. This sequence joins TRBV2 and TRBJ1-5; D might be TRBD1 (6 bases). The germline CDR1 and CDR2 sequences are SNHLY and FYNNEI. This CDR3 has 15 residues. Complete variable domain (other parts from reference TRBV2 and TRBJ1-5): EPEVTQTPSHQVTQMGQEVILRCVPISNHLYFYWYRQILGQKVEFLVSFYNNEISEKSEIFDDQFSVERPDGSNFTLKIRSTKLEDSAMYFCASSSQTGGNKPQHFGDGTRLSIL.

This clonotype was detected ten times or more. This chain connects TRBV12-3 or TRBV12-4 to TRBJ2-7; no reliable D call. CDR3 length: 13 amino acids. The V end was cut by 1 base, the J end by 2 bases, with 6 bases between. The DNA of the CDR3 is TGTGCCAGCAGTTTAGGTTCTACCTACGAGCAGTACTTC. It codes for CASSLGSTYEQYF.

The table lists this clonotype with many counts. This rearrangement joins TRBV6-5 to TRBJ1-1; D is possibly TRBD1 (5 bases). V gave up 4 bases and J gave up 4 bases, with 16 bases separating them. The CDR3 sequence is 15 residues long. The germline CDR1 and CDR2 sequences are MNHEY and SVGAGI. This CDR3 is CASSSQGSSATEAFF. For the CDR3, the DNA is TGTGCCAGCAGTTCTCAGGGTTCGTCGGCCACTGAAGCTTTCTTT.

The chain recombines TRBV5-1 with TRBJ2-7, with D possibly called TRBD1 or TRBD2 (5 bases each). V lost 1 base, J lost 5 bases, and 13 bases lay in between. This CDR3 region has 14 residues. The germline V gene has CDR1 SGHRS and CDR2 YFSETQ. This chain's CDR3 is CASSLQGQADEQYF. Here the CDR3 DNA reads TGCGCCAGCAGCTTGCAGGGCCAAGCGGACGAGCAGTACTTC.

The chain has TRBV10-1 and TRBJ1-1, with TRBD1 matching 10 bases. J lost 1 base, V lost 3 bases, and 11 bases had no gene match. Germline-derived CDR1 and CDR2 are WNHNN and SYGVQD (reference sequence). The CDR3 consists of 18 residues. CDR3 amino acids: CASSDPWDRGGENTEAFF. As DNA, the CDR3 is TGCGCCAGCAGTGATCCTTGGGACAGGGGAGGGGAGAACACTGAAGCTTTCTTT.

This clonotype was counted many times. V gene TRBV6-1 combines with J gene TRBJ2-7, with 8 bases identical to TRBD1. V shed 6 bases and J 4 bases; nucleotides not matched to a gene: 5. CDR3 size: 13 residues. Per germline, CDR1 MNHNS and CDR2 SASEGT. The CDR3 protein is CASSKGQGYEQYF. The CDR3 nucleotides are TGTGCCAGCAGCAAAGGACAGGGTTACGAGCAGTACTTC.

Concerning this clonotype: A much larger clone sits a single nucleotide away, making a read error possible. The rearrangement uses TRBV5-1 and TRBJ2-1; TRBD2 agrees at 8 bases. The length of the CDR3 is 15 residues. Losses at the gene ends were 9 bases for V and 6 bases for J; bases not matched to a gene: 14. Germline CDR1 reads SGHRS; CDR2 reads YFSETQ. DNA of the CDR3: TGCGCCAACAGTTGGGCGGGGGGCGAGCTCAATGAGCAGTTCTTC. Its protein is CANSWAGGELNEQFF.

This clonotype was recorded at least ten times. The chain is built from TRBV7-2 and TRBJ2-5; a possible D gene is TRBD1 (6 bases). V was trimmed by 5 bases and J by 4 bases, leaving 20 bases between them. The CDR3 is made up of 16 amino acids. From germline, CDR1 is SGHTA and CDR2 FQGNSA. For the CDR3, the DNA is TGTGCCAGCAGCAGCCGGGACACGGTTATAGGAGAGACCCAGTACTTC. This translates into CASSSRDTVIGETQYF.

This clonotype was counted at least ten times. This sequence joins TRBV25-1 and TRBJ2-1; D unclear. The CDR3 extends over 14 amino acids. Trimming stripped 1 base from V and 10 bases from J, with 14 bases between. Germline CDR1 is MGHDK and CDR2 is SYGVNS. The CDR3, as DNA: TGTGCCAGCAGTGAATTCGCGACACCCCAAGAGCAGTTCTTC. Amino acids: CASSEFATPQEQFF.

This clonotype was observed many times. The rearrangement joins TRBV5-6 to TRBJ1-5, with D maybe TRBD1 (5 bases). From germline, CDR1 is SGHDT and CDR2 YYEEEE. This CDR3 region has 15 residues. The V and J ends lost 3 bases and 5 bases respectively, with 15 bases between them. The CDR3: CASSSRGAGHQPQHF. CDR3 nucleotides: TGTGCCAGCAGCTCTAGAGGGGCAGGACATCAGCCCCAGCATTTT.

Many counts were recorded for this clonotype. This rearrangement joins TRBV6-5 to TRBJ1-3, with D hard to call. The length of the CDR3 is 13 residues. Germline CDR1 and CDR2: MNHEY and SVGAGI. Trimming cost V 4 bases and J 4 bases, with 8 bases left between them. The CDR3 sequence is CASSSFQGNTIYF. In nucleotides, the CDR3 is TGTGCCAGCAGTTCCTTCCAAGGAAACACCATATATTTT.

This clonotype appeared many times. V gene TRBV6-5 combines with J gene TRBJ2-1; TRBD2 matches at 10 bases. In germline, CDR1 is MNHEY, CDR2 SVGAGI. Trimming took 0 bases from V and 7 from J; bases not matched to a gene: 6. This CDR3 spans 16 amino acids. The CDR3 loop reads CASSYSITSGVNEQFF. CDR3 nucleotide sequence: TGTGCCAGCAGTTACTCTATCACTAGCGGGGTAAATGAGCAGTTCTTC.

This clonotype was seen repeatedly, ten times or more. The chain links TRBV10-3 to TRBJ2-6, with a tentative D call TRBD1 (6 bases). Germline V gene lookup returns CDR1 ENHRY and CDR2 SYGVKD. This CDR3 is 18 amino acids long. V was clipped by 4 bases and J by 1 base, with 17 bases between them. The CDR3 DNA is TGTGCCATCAGTGCACTGTACGCAGGGGAATCTGGGGCCAACGTCCTGACTTTC. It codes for CAISALYAGESGANVLTF.

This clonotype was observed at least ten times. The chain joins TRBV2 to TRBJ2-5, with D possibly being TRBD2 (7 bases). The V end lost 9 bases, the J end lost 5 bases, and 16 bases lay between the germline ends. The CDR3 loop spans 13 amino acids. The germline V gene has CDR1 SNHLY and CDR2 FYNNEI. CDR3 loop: CASSRGADETQYF. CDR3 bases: TGTGCCAGTTCTCGGGGGGCTGACGAGACCCAGTACTTC.

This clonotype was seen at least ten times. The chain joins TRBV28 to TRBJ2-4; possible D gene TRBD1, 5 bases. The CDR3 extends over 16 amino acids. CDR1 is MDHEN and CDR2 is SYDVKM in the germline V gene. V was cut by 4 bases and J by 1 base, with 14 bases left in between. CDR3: CASSWRQNSAKNIQYF. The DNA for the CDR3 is TGTGCCAGCAGTTGGAGACAGAATTCTGCCAAAAACATTCAGTACTTC.

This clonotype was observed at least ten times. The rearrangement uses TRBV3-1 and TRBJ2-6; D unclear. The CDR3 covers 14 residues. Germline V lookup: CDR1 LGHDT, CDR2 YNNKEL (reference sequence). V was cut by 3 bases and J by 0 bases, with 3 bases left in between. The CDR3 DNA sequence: TGTGCCAGCAGCCAGTTCTCTGGGGCCAACGTCCTGACTTTC. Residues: CASSQFSGANVLTF. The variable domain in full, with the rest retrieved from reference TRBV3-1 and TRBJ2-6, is DTAVSQTPKYLVTQMGNDKSIKCEQNLGHDTMYWYKQDSKKFLKIMFSYNNKELIINETVPNRFSPKSPDKAHLNLHINSLELGDSAVYFCASSQFSGANVLTFGAGSRLTVL.

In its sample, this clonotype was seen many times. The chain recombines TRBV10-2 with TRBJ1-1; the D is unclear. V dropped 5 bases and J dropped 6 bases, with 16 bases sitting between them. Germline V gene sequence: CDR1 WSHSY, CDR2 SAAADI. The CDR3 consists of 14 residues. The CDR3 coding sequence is TGCGCCAGCAGTCGGGAAGCCCTCGGGGCTGAAGCTTTCTTT. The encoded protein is CASSREALGAEAFF.

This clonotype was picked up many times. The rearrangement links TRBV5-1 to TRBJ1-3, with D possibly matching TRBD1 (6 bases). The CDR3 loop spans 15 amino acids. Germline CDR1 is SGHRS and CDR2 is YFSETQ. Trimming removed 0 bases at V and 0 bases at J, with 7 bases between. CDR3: CASSLGQASGNTIYF. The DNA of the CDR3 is TGCGCCAGCAGCTTGGGACAGGCCTCTGGAAACACCATATATTTT.

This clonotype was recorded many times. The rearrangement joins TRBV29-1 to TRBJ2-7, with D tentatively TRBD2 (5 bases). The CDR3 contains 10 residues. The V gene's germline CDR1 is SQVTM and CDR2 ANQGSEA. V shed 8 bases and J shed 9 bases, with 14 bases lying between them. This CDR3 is CSSLEGAQYF. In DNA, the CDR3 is TGCAGCTCCCTTGAGGGCGCGCAGTACTTC.

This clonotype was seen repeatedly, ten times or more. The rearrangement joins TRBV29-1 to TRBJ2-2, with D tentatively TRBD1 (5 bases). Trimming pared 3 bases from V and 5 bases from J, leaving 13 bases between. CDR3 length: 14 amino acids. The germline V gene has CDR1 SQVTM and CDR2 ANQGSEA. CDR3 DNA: TGCAGCGTTGATTCAGGGCCTGGGACCGGGGAGCTGTTTTTT. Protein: CSVDSGPGTGELFF.

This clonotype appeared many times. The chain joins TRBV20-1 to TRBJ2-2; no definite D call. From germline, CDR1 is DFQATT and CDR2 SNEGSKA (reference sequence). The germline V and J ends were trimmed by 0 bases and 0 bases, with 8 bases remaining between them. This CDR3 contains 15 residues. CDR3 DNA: TGCAGTGCTAGAGATCCCCGGACGAACACCGGGGAGCTGTTTTTT. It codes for CSARDPRTNTGELFF.

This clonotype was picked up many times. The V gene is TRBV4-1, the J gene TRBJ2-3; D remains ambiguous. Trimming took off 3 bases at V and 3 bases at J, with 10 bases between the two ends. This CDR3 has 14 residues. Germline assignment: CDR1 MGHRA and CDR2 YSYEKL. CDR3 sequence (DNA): TGCGCCAGCAGCCAGCAACTAATAACAGATACGCAGTATTTT. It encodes CASSQQLITDTQYF.

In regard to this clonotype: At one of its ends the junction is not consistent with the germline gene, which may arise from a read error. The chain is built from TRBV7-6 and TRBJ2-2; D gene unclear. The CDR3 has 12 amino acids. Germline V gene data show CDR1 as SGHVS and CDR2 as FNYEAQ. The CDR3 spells CVSSLNSGELFF. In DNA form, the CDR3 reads TGTGTCAGCAGCTTAAACTCCGGGGAGCTGTTTTTT.

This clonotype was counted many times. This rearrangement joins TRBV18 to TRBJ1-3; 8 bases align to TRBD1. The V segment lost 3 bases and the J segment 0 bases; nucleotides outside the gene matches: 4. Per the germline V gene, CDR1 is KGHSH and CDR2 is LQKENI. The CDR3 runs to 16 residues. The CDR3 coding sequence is TGTGCCAGCTCACCCCAAGGACAGGGCTCTGGAAACACCATATATTTT. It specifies CASSPQGQGSGNTIYF.

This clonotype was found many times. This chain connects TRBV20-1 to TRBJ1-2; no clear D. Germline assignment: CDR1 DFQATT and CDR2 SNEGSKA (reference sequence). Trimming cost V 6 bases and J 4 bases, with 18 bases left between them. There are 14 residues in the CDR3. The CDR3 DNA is TGCAGTGCCGCATCGGACGGCAAAGGCTATGGCTACACCTTC. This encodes CSAASDGKGYGYTF.

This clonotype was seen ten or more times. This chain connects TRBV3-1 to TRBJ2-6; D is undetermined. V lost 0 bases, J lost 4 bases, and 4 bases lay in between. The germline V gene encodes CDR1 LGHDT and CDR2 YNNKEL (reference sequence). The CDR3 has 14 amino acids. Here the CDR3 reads CASSQDFGANVLTF. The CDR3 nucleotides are TGTGCCAGCAGCCAAGATTTCGGGGCCAACGTCCTGACTTTC.

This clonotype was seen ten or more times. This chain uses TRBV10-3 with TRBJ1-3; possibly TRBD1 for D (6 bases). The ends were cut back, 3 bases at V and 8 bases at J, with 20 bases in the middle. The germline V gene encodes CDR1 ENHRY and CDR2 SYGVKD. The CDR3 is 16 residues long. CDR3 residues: CAISEYQGPLSDTIYF. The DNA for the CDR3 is TGTGCCATCAGTGAATACCAGGGGCCTCTCTCGGACACCATATATTTT.